This TCR beta chain was observed in a study of CXCR3-negative and CXCR3-positive naive CD8 T cells. Study-wide results and limits: Both naive subsets, CXCR3-negative and CXCR3-positive, displayed similar TRBV-TRBJ usage, unlike memory cells.

Concerning this clonotype: The antigen remains unidentified.

Sorting was done in triplicate for each CD8+ T cell subset (about 280,000 cells each). Germline CDR1 is SEHNR and CDR2 is FQNEAQ (reference sequence). The CDR3 contains 17 residues. The libraries of TRB cDNA were prepared using 5' RACE with UMI labels. After re-calling the 5' RACE reads, TCRdb lists one entry per CDR3 protein, DNA absent. In total, the table holds about 80,000 distinct CDR3 sequences. The source material was naive CXCR3- CD8+ T cells from blood. This sample's subset: CD45RO-CCR7+CD27+CD95- naive CD8+ T cells lacking CXCR3 (TNR3-). This clonotype was sampled from a human donor in good health. Some clones in this sample may be carry-over from other donors' samples. The chain links TRBV7-9 to TRBJ1-2; checking the TCRdb D call of TRBD1 is not possible without DNA. The CDR3 loop reads CASSPSRGRQVNYGYTF.